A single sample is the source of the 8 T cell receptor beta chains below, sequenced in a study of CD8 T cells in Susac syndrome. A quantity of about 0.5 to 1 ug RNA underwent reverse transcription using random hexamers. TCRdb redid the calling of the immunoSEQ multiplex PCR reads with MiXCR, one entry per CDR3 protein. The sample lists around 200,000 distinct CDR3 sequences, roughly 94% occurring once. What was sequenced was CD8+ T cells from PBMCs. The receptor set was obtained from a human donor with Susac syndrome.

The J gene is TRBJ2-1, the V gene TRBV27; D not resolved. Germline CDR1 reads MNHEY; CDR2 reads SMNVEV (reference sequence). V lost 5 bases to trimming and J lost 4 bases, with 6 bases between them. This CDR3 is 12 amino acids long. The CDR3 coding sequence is TGTGCCAGCAGTCAATCATACAATGAGCAGTTCTTC. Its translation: CASSQSYNEQFF.

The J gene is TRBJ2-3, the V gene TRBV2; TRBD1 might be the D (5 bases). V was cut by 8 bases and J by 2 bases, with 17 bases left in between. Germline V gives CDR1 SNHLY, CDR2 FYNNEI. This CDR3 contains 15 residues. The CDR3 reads CASRKGQRFTDTQYF. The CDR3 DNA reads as TGTGCCAGCCGGAAGGGGCAGAGATTCACAGATACGCAGTATTTT.

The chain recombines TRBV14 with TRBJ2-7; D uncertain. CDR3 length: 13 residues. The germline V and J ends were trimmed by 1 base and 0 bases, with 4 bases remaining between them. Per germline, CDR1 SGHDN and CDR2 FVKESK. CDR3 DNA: TGTGCCAGCAGCCAAGGCTACTCCTACGAGCAGTACTTC. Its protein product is CASSQGYSYEQYF.

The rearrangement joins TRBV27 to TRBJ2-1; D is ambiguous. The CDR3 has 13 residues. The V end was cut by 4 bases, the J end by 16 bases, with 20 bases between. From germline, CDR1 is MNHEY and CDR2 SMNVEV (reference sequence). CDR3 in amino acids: CASSSADPQTQFF. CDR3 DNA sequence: TGTGCCAGCAGTTCCGCAGACCCCCAAACGCAATTCTTC.

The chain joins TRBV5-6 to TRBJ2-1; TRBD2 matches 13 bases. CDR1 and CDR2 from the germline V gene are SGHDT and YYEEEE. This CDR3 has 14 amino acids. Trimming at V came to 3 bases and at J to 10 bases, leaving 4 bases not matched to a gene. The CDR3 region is CASSWGTSGAEQFF. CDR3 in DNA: TGTGCCAGCAGCTGGGGGACTAGCGGGGCAGAGCAGTTCTTC.

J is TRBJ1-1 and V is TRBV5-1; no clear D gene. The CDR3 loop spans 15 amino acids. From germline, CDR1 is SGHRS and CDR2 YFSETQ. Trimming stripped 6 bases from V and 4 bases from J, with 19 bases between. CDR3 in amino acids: CASNLAGLTVTEAFF. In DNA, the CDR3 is TGCGCCAGCAACCTGGCCGGGCTCACGGTCACTGAAGCTTTCTTT. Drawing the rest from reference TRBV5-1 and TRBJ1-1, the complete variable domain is KAGVTQTPRYLIKTRGQQVTLSCSPISGHRSVSWYQQTPGQGLQFLFEYFSETQRNKGNFPGRFSGRQFSNSRSEMNVSTLELGDSALYLCASNLAGLTVTEAFFGQGTRLTVV.

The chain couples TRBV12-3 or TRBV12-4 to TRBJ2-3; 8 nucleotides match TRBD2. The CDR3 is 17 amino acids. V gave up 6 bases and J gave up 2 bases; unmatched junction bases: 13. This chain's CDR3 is CASSPFSRLATTDTQYF. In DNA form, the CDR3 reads TGTGCCAGCAGCCCCTTTTCGAGACTAGCGACCACAGATACGCAGTATTTT.

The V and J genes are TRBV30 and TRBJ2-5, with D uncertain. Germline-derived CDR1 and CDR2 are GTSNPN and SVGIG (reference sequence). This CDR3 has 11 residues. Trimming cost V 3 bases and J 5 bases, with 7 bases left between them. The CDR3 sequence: CAWSTGETQYF. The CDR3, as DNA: TGTGCCTGGAGCACCGGGGAGACCCAGTACTTC. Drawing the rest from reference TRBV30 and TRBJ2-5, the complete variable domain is SQTIHQWPATLVQPVGSPLSLECTVEGTSNPNLYWYRQAAGRGLQLLFYSVGIGQISSEVPQNLSASRPQDRQFILSSKKLLLSDSGFYLCAWSTGETQYFGPGTRLLVL.